The 19 T cell receptor beta chains reported below all come from one sample, sequenced in a study of radiotherapy plus CTLA-4 blockade in lung cancer. The repertoire was sequenced with immunoSEQ multiplex PCR; TCRdb's copy has only in-frame clones and lacks some. The profile shows about 49,000 clones, 60% to 80% of them singletons. Sequenced here: peripheral blood, sampled from a patient treated with radiotherapy plus ipilimumab. The receptors were gathered from a human donor with non-small cell lung cancer who had stable disease on radiotherapy plus ipilimumab.

This clone has only a few counts. V gene TRBV25-1 combines with J gene TRBJ1-1; D is uncertain. CDR1 MGHDK and CDR2 SYGVNS come from the germline V gene. Between the trimmed V and J ends, which lost 4 bases and 6 bases, there was a span of 9 bases. This CDR3 contains 12 residues. The CDR3 here is CASSAEYPEAFF. CDR3 sequence (DNA): TGTGCCAGCAGTGCCGAGTATCCTGAAGCTTTCTTT.

The chain is built from TRBV14 and TRBJ1-1; TRBD1 agrees at 9 bases. The germline CDR1 and CDR2 sequences are SGHDN and FVKESK. CDR3 length: 15 residues. V lost 5 bases and J lost 7; bases outside the gene matches: 11. The CDR3: CASSDDRGGWGEAFF. CDR3 nucleotides: TGTGCCAGCAGCGACGACAGGGGGGGGTGGGGTGAAGCTTTCTTT.

This clone came up a few times. This chain connects TRBV7-9 to TRBJ1-1; 9 nucleotides line up with TRBD1. The CDR3 covers 12 residues. Trimming cost V 1 base and J 11 bases; bases outside gene matches: 2. Germline lookup yields CDR1 SEHNR and CDR2 FQNEAQ (reference sequence). CDR3: CASSLEQGAAFF. The CDR3 coding sequence is TGTGCCAGCAGCTTAGAACAGGGGGCGGCTTTCTTT.

This chain links TRBV19 with TRBJ1-4; the D is unclear. V dropped 7 bases and J dropped 0 bases, with 9 bases sitting between them. This CDR3 has 14 amino acids. Germline lookup yields CDR1 LNHDA and CDR2 SQIVND (reference sequence). CDR3 amino acids: CASTAPPTNEKLFF. The CDR3 DNA follows: TGTGCCAGTACTGCTCCCCCAACTAATGAAAAACTGTTTTTT.

The chain is built from TRBV7-2 and TRBJ1-5, with D tentatively TRBD1 (5 bases). Germline V gene data show CDR1 as SGHTA and CDR2 as FQGNSA. The CDR3 consists of 15 residues. V was trimmed by 5 bases and J by 2 bases, leaving 13 bases between them. CDR3 DNA sequence: TGTGCCAGCAGCATGGGACCCTCGGGCAATCAGCCCCAGCATTTT. It specifies CASSMGPSGNQPQHF.

V and J are TRBV20-1 and TRBJ1-2; D not certain. Deletions cut 1 base from V and 4 bases from J, with 4 bases between. Germline loops: CDR1 DFQATT, CDR2 SNEGSKA (reference sequence). CDR3 length: 11 residues. The CDR3 here is CSARGSYGYTF. DNA for the CDR3: TGCAGTGCTAGAGGCAGCTATGGCTACACCTTC.

The chain joins TRBV2 to TRBJ2-5; 10 bases match TRBD1. V dropped 3 bases and J dropped 5; count of bases not matched to a gene: 6. Germline V lookup: CDR1 SNHLY, CDR2 FYNNEI. CDR3 length: 15 residues. The CDR3, as DNA: TGTGCCAGCAGTGAGGGACAGGGGCATGGCGAGACCCAGTACTTC. This encodes CASSEGQGHGETQYF. Together with reference TRBV2 and TRBJ2-5, the CDR3 gives the full variable domain: EPEVTQTPSHQVTQMGQEVILRCVPISNHLYFYWYRQILGQKVEFLVSFYNNEISEKSEIFDDQFSVERPDGSNFTLKIRSTKLEDSAMYFCASSEGQGHGETQYFGPGTRLLVL.

The chain links TRBV5-6 to TRBJ2-3, with unresolved D. Germline CDR1 and CDR2: SGHDT and YYEEEE. Trimming pared 1 base from V and 9 bases from J, leaving 15 bases between. CDR3 length: 14 amino acids. The CDR3 DNA sequence: TGTGCCAGCAGCTTGTGGTCGGCCGCCGGGACGCAGTATTTT. This sequence encodes CASSLWSAAGTQYF.

The chain carries TRBV10-1 and TRBJ2-5; possibly TRBD1 for D (5 bases). The CDR3 is 13 residues long. From germline, CDR1 is WNHNN and CDR2 SYGVQD (reference sequence). The germline V and J ends were trimmed by 4 bases and 0 bases, with 6 bases remaining between them. DNA for the CDR3: TGCGCCAGCAGTGGACAGTACCAAGAGACCCAGTACTTC. Translation: CASSGQYQETQYF.

The count of this clone is one. CDR3 DNA sequence: TGTGCCAGCAGCTTAGCTGGGGGTATAGCCCGAGAGACCCAGTACTTC. As protein: CASSLAGGIARETQYF. The chain combines TRBV7-8 with TRBJ2-5; perhaps D is TRBD1 or TRBD2 (5 bases each). Germline V gene sequence: CDR1 SGHVS, CDR2 FQNEAQ. The V end lost 0 bases, the J end lost 4 bases, and 15 bases lay between the germline ends. CDR3 length equals 16 residues.

The chain combines TRBV5-1 with TRBJ1-1, with 11 bases lining up with TRBD1. The CDR3 has 14 amino acids. CDR1 SGHRS and CDR2 YFSETQ come from the germline V gene. Unmatched junction bases numbered 1, after V lost 6 bases and J lost 0 bases. The DNA for the CDR3 is TGCGCCAGCACGGACAGGGGGCTGAACACTGAAGCTTTCTTT. Translating gives CASTDRGLNTEAFF.

The rearrangement links TRBV9 to TRBJ1-6, with no clear D. The ends were cut back, 0 bases at V and 4 bases at J, with 11 bases in the middle. This CDR3 is built from 16 residues. Germline lookup yields CDR1 SGDLS and CDR2 YYNGEE. CDR3 nucleotides: TGTGCCAGCAGCGTAGGGAGCCGGGTTTATAATTCACCCCTCCACTTT. This sequence encodes CASSVGSRVYNSPLHF.

The V and J genes are TRBV6-5 and TRBJ2-7; D may correspond to TRBD1 or TRBD2 (7 bases each). Trimming shortened V by 6 bases and J by 3 bases, and 18 bases separated the two germline ends. The germline V gene encodes CDR1 MNHEY and CDR2 SVGAGI. The length of the CDR3 is 15 residues. This chain's CDR3 is CASRRGRGSNYEQYV. The CDR3 DNA reads TGTGCCAGCAGGAGGGGGCGGGGGTCTAACTACGAGCAGTACGTC.

V and J are TRBV28 and TRBJ1-6; 7 nucleotides agree with TRBD1. The CDR3 runs 15 residues. V shed 10 bases, J shed 0 bases, and the junction held 6 bases outside the gene matches. Germline V gives CDR1 MDHEN, CDR2 SYDVKM. The CDR3 DNA sequence: TGTGCCACTGATAGGGACAGCTCCTATAATTCACCCCTCCACTTT. Its translation is CATDRDSSYNSPLHF.

The chain's CDR3 is CASSPDGLRSSYNSPLHF. CDR3 sequence (DNA): TGCGCCAGCAGCCCGGACGGCCTCAGAAGCTCCTATAATTCACCCCTCCACTTT. This chain joins TRBV5-1 and TRBJ1-6; D not resolved. The CDR3 has 18 amino acids. Between the trimmed V and J ends, which lost 4 bases and 0 bases, there was a span of 17 bases. Germline V gene lookup returns CDR1 SGHRS and CDR2 YFSETQ.

V usage is TRBV19 and J usage is TRBJ1-5; D ambiguous. This CDR3 spans 14 amino acids. The V gene's germline CDR1 is LNHDA and CDR2 SQIVND (reference sequence). Trimming removed 11 bases from V and 5 bases from J, with 19 bases in between. The CDR3, as DNA: TGTGCCTCCTCCCAACAGTCCTCCCATCAGCCCCAGCATTTT. As protein: CASSQQSSHQPQHF.

CDR3 protein: CASSVSWLEQGLWYEQFF. The CDR3 DNA reads TGTGCCAGCAGTGTATCCTGGTTAGAACAGGGTCTGTGGTATGAGCAGTTCTTC. The rearrangement joins TRBV6-1 to TRBJ2-1; D may be TRBD1 (6 bases). The germline gives CDR1 MNHNS, CDR2 SASEGT. Trimming took 4 bases from V and 8 from J, leaving 27 bases between them. The CDR3 extends over 18 amino acids.

This chain links TRBV7-8 with TRBJ1-1; the match to TRBD1 covers 8 bases. This CDR3 has 16 amino acids. V was pared by 5 bases and J by 0 bases, with 8 bases of the junction left unmatched. The germline gives CDR1 SGHVS, CDR2 FQNEAQ. The CDR3: CASSLRTGIMNTEAFF. The CDR3 DNA reads as TGTGCCAGCAGCCTCAGGACAGGGATTATGAACACTGAAGCTTTCTTT.

The rearrangement links TRBV27 to TRBJ1-1; tentatively, D is TRBD1 (6 bases). The germline gives CDR1 MNHEY, CDR2 SMNVEV (reference sequence). Trimming cost V 5 bases and J 3 bases, with 13 bases left between them. The CDR3 spans 14 residues. The CDR3 protein is CASSPHRVDTEAFF. The CDR3, as DNA: TGTGCCAGCAGTCCGCACAGGGTCGACACTGAAGCTTTCTTT.